This section outlines one T cell receptor beta chain sequence together with its context. This clone was observed a single time. Its specific antigen is unknown. Per-base qualities were not stored, and no clone one base away is much larger. Library method: the immunoSEQ multiplex PCR assay. The study's own analysis went as follows. A statistical classification framework was built to diagnose cytomegalovirus status from the catalog of TCR beta chain sequences. TCRdb retrieved this table from immuneACCESS and kept in-frame rearrangements only. Not all clones are present; in checked studies, unresolved V genes account for under half, and no reason is known for the remainder. The V and J calls and clone size were taken over from that table, and D and trimming were inferred from the DNA. The sample contains some 110,000 clones, more than 70% of them found a single time. The leading ten clones occupy 4.9% of the sample.

The V end loses 7 bases and the J end loses 5 bases, and a stretch of 11 bases separates them. The CDR3 goes from the cysteine to the phenylalanine over 12 residues. Of the read, only the CDR3 DNA is kept; its 36 bases are in frame from base 1. For CDR1 and CDR2, the germline V gene lists SGHVS and FQNEAQ. Separate from the approximately 700-subject first cohort, the validation cohort of some 130 subjects was the group to which the donors belonged. This entry comes from a study of cytomegalovirus exposure and HLA in healthy donors (dated by TCRdb to 2015 to 2018). Describing the broader study: The 666 repertoires of the first cohort and the roughly 120 validation repertoires were produced on the same platform, according to a later analysis. The study was designed to test whether signatures of past pathogen exposure could be identified by cataloging public T cell receptors. Besides the first cohort of around 670 subjects, a separate validation cohort made up of roughly 130 different subjects was used. The study combined high-throughput TCR immunosequencing, statistical association of individual TCRs with disease status, and machine learning to predict cytomegalovirus infection status. What the authors observed across the whole study: It was suggested by the authors that the approach could potentially be generalized to other disease states and immunological phenotypes. In a later analysis, TCRs clustered in the first cohort were found to also tend to co-occur in the 120 or so validation repertoires, with roughly 93% of cluster scores above 0. A later analysis had no HLA typing for the validation cohort, so co-occurrence there was scored across all 130 or so repertoires. In vitro tests confirmed that a few of the cytomegalovirus-associated TCR beta chains recognize cytomegalovirus antigens. In both the original and validation cohorts, the classifier was reported to diagnose cytomegalovirus status with high specificity and sensitivity. In the study, about 150 TCR beta chains were listed as associated with cytomegalovirus. Most TCR sequences were observed very rarely across donors, whereas some public TCRs were present in many individuals.

The sequence was collected from a man younger than 35 in good health and CMV-seronegative. The rearranged chain carries TRBV7-8 and TRBJ2-5, with no reliable assignment of the D segment. The sequencing input was PBMCs. The CDR3 reads CASTRSHETQYF. DNA sequence: TGTGCCAGCACGCGGTCCCACGAGACCCAGTACTTC.